This T cell receptor beta chain was sequenced in a study of control samples from healthy donors and cancer patients. Germline CDR1 SGHRS, CDR2 YFSETQ. Deletions cut 2 bases from V and 0 bases from J, with 8 bases between. The CDR3 length is 15 residues. Assay used: immunoSEQ multiplex PCR; TCRdb lists only in-frame clones, some missing. The top ten hold about 3.2% of the sample, which has 100,000 to 150,000 clones, around nine tenths seen once. This TCR derives from a man aged 50-59 years in good health. The sample comprised blood. This chain connects TRBV5-1 to TRBJ2-2; D is perhaps TRBD1 (5 bases). CDR3 sequence reads: CASSFWGANTGELFF. The CDR3 bases are TGCGCCAGCAGCTTTTGGGGCGCGAACACCGGGGAGCTGTTTTTT.